This T cell receptor (beta chain) was observed in a study of blood T cell repertoires in COVID-19. Study-level information: The cDNA or gDNA used as material had been derived from T cells, B-cell-depleted T cells, or PBMCs.

The CDR3 contains 13 residues. Trimming cost V 3 bases and J 7 bases, with 12 bases left between them. The V gene's germline CDR1 is MGHRA and CDR2 YSYEKL. This clone was recorded once. Libraries were prepared by immunoSEQ multiplex PCR; TCRdb keeps only in-frame clonotypes and omits some of them. This table has 110,000 or so clones, over 75% appearing once. This chain links TRBV4-1 with TRBJ1-1; no clear D. Sequencing was performed on peripheral blood. The sequence came from a man over 45 with acute or convalescent COVID-19. The CDR3 nucleotides are TGCGCCAGCAGCCACGTTCCGGTTTATGAAGCTTTCTTT. It specifies CASSHVPVYEAFF.